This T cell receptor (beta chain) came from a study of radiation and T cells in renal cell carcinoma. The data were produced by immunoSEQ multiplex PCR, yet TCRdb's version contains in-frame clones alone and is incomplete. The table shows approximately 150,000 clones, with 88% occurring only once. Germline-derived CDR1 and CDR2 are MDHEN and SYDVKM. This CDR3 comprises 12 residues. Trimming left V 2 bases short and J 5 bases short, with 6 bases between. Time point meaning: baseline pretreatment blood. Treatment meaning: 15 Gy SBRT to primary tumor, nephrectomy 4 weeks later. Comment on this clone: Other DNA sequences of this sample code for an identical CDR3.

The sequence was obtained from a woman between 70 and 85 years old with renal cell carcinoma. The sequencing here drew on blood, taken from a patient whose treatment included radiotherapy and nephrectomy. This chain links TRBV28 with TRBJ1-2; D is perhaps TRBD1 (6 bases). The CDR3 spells CASSLQGYGYTF. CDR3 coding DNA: TGTGCCAGCAGTTTACAGGGGTATGGCTACACCTTC.